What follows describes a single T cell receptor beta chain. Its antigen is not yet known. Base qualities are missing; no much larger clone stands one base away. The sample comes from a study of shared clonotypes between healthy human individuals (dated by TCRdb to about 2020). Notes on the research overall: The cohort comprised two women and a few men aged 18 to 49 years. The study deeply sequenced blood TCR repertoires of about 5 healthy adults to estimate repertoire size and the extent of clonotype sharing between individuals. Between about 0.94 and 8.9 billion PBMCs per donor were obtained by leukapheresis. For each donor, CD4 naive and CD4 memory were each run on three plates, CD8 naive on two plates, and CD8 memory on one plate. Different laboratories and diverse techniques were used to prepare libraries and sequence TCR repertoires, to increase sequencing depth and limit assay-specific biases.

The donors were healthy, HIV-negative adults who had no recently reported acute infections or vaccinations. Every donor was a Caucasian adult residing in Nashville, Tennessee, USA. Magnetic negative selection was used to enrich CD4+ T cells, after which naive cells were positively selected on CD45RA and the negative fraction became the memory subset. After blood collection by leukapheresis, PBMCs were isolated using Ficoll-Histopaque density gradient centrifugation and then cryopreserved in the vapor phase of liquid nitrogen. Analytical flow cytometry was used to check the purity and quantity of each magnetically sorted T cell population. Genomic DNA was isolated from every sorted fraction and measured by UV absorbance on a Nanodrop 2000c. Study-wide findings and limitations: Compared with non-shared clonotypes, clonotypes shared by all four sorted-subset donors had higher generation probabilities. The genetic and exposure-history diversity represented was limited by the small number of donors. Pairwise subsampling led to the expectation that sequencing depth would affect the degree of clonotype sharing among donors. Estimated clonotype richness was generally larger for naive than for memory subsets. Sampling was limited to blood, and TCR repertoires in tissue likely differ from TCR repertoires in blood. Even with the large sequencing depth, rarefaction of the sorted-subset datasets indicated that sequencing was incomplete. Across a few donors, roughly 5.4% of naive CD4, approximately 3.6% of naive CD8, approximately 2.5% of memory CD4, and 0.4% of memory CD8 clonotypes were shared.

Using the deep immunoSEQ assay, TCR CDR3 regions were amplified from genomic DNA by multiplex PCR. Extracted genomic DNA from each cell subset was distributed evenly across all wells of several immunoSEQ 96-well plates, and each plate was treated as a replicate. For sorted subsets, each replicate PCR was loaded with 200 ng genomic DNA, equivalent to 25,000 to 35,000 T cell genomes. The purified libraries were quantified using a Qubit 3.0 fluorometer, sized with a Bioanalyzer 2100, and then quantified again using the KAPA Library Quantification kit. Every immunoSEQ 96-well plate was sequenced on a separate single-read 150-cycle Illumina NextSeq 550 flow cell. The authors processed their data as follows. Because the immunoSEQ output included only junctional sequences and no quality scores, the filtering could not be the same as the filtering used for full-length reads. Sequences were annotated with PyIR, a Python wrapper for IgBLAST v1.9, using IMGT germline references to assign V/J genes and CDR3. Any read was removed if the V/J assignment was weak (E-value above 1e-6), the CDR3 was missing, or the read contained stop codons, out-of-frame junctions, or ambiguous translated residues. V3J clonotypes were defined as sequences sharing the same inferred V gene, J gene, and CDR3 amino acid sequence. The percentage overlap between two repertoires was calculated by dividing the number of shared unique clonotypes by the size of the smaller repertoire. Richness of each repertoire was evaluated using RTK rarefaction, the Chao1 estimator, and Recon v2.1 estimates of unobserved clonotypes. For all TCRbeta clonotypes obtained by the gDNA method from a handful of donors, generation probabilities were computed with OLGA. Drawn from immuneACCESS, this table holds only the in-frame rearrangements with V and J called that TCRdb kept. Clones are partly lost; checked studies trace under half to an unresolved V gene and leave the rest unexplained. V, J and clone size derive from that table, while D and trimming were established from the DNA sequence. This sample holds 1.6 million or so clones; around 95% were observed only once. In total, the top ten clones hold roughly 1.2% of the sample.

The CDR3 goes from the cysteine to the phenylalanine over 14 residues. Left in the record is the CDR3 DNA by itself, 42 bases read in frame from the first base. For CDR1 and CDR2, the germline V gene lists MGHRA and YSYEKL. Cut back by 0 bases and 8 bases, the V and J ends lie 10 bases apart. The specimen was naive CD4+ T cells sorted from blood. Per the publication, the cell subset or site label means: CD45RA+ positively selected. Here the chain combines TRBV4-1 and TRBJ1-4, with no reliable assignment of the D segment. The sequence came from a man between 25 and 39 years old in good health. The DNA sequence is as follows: TGCGCCAGCAGCCAAGATTCCGACACCGAAAAACTGTTTTTT. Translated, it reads CASSQDSDTEKLFF.